This T cell receptor (beta chain) was profiled in a study of CD8 T cells in ankylosing spondylitis. The study, taken as a whole, reports: Earlier reports found some motif variants in synovial fluid and blood in reactive arthritis. Reports say disease-linked clones showed up significantly more in matched ankylosing spondylitis synovial fluid. Apparently characteristic of ankylosing spondylitis blood was a TCR beta motif (eight highly homologous variants).

Quantitative molecular-barcoded 5'-RACE generated the TCR beta libraries. One entry per CDR3 protein results from TCRdb running MiXCR on the 5' RACE reads. The table lists some 130,000 distinct CDR3 sequences, more than 5.5% of them singletons, with 12% in the top ten. Only a few counts were recorded for this clonotype. No antigen is known for it. This CDR3 has 14 amino acids. Germline V gene data show CDR1 as SGHTA and CDR2 as FQGNSA. The V gene lost 5 bases and the J gene lost 1 base, with 10 bases spanning the gap. This clonotype was obtained from a female donor with ankylosing spondylitis or in good health (not recorded which). The genes are TRBV7-2 and TRBJ2-3; D not certain. Material for sequencing was blood, either unsorted or a sorted T cell fraction (not recorded which). CDR3 residues: CASSLKVGTDTQYF. Here the CDR3 DNA reads TGTGCCAGCAGCCTCAAGGTGGGCACAGATACGCAGTATTTT.